These 13 T cell receptor beta chains share one sample of origin, sequenced in a study of blood T cell repertoires in COVID-19. Sequenced by immunoSEQ multiplex PCR; TCRdb stores in-frame clones only, minus some. This table has 110,000 to 150,000 clones, 75% to 90% appearing once. Input material: peripheral blood. These receptors originate from a woman older than 75 with acute or convalescent COVID-19.

This chain uses TRBV2 with TRBJ1-2; unclear D gene. From germline, CDR1 is SNHLY and CDR2 FYNNEI. The CDR3 extends over 12 amino acids. Trimming left V 6 bases short and J 4 bases short, with 9 bases between. The CDR3 DNA sequence: TGTGCCAGCAGGCAAGACTTCTATGGCTACACCTTC. Translated, it gives CASRQDFYGYTF.

The CDR3 nucleotides are TGTGCCAGCAGTTTGGGACTAGCGGGAGTGGTCGAGCAGTACTTC. Residues: CASSLGLAGVVEQYF. This chain joins TRBV27 and TRBJ2-7, with 14 bases matching TRBD2. This CDR3 is 15 amino acids long. CDR1 is MNHEY, CDR2 SMNVEV, per germline (reference sequence). V dropped 3 bases and J dropped 6; count of bases not matched to a gene: 4.

The rearrangement uses TRBV11-2 and TRBJ2-2; D is unclear. V was clipped by 2 bases and J by 2 bases, with 18 bases between them. Germline V lookup: CDR1 SGHAT, CDR2 FQNNGV. The CDR3 is made up of 18 amino acids. The CDR3 nucleotides are TGTGCCAGCAGCTTATTCTTGTGGGCCGCTCTAAACACCGGGGAGCTGTTTTTT. Protein product: CASSLFLWAALNTGELFF. The variable domain in full, with the rest retrieved from reference TRBV11-2 and TRBJ2-2, is EAGVAQSPRYKIIEKRQSVAFWCNPISGHATLYWYQQILGQGPKLLIQFQNNGVVDDSQLPKDRFSAERLKGVDSTLKIQPAKLEDSAVYLCASSLFLWAALNTGELFFGEGSRLTVL.

The table lists this clone with a few counts. The J gene is TRBJ2-5, the V gene TRBV4-1; 8 bases map to TRBD2. Germline V gives CDR1 MGHRA, CDR2 YSYEKL. The CDR3 has 19 residues. V lost 0 bases to trimming and J lost 5 bases; unmatched junction nucleotides: 17. The CDR3 DNA reads TGCGCCAGCAGCCAAGATAAAGGTCCTAGCGGGCCGGGCGCCGAGACCCAGTACTTC. Translation gives CASSQDKGPSGPGAETQYF.

The rearrangement links TRBV19 to TRBJ2-2; unclear D gene. Between the trimmed V and J ends, which lost 5 bases and 4 bases, there was a span of 11 bases. CDR1 is LNHDA, CDR2 SQIVND, per germline (reference sequence). The CDR3 is 14 residues long. The CDR3 nucleotides are TGTGCCAGTAGTTCGGGTAGTTCCACCGGGGAGCTGTTTTTT. Translated: CASSSGSSTGELFF.

This chain joins TRBV2 and TRBJ1-4; D may be TRBD1 (5 bases). CDR1 and CDR2 (germline): SNHLY, FYNNEI. V shed 5 bases and J shed 0 bases, with 19 bases lying between them. CDR3 length equals 18 residues. CDR3 in DNA: TGTGCCAGCAGTTATCCAAACTTAGACAGTGCAACTAATGAAAAACTGTTTTTT. Translating it yields CASSYPNLDSATNEKLFF.

The chain couples TRBV4-2 to TRBJ2-2; 10 nucleotides match TRBD2. The V gene end was trimmed by 4 bases and the J gene end by 7 bases; junction bases not matched to a gene: 9. The CDR3 covers 16 residues. In germline, CDR1 is LGHNA, CDR2 YNFKEQ. The CDR3 loop is CASSRVAGGVFGELFF. CDR3 coding DNA: TGTGCCAGCAGCCGGGTAGCGGGAGGTGTTTTCGGGGAGCTGTTTTTT.

The rearrangement joins TRBV30 to TRBJ1-2; 8 nucleotides line up with TRBD1. Germline V lookup: CDR1 GTSNPN, CDR2 SVGIG (reference sequence). The CDR3 is made up of 14 amino acids. V lost 3 bases and J lost 2; bases outside the gene matches: 5. The CDR3 sequence: CAWSYRGRNYGYTF. The CDR3 region has the DNA TGTGCCTGGAGCTACAGGGGGAGGAACTATGGCTACACCTTC. Full variable domain (rest looked up from reference TRBV30 and TRBJ1-2): SQTIHQWPATLVQPVGSPLSLECTVEGTSNPNLYWYRQAAGRGLQLLFYSVGIGQISSEVPQNLSASRPQDRQFILSSKKLLLSDSGFYLCAWSYRGRNYGYTFGSGTRLTVV.

This clone was observed once. The chain couples TRBV6-5 to TRBJ1-1; D is possibly TRBD1 (6 bases). Trimming shortened V by 6 bases and J by 6 bases, and 11 bases separated the two germline ends. CDR3 length: 12 residues. CDR1 MNHEY and CDR2 SVGAGI come from the germline V gene. DNA for the CDR3: TGTGCCAGCAGCAACACAGGGCCTGAAGCTTTCTTT. It encodes CASSNTGPEAFF.

The sample holds a few counts of this clone. The chain couples TRBV21-1 to TRBJ2-7; TRBD1 is the table's D call and was not checked against the DNA. TRBV21-1 represents a pseudogene. The CDR3 runs to 14 residues. The DNA for the CDR3 is TGTGCCAGCAGCTACAGGGTTCGCACCTACGAGCAGTACTTC. This sequence encodes CASSYRVRTYEQYF.

The chain combines TRBV29-1 with TRBJ1-1, with no clear D. The germline V and J ends were trimmed by 7 bases and 2 bases, with 20 bases remaining between them. This CDR3 has 15 amino acids. Germline-derived CDR1 and CDR2 are SQVTM and ANQGSEA. CDR3 DNA sequence: TGCAGCGGTCAGAGGTTGGCCGGATATAACACTGAAGCTTTCTTT. Translating gives CSGQRLAGYNTEAFF.

The V and J genes are TRBV19 and TRBJ2-3; TRBD1 is a possible D gene (5 bases). Germline V gene sequence: CDR1 LNHDA, CDR2 SQIVND (reference sequence). This CDR3 is 15 amino acids long. V was shortened by 5 bases and J by 3 bases, with 15 bases between the two germline ends. The CDR3 bases are TGTGCCAGTAGTCAGGGCAATTTGGGGACAGATACGCAGTATTTT. It encodes CASSQGNLGTDTQYF.

The chain couples TRBV7-9 to TRBJ2-2; tentative D call: TRBD1 (5 bases). The CDR3 extends over 16 amino acids. From germline, CDR1 is SEHNR and CDR2 FQNEAQ (reference sequence). V lost 0 bases, J lost 6 bases, and 14 bases lay in between. CDR3 DNA sequence: TGTGCCAGCAGCTTAGCCCAGGGCTTGTCCGCCGGGGAGCTGTTTTTT. Translation: CASSLAQGLSAGELFF.